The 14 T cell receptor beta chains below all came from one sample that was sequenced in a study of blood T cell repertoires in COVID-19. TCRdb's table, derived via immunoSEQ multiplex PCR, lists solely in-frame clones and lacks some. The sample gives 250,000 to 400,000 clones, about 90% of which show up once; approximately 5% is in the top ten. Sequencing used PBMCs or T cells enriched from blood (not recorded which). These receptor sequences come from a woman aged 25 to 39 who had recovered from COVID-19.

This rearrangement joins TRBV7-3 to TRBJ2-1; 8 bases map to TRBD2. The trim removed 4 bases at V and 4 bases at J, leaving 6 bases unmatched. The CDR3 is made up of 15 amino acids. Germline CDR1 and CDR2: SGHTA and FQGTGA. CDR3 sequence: CASSYAGGGYNEQFF. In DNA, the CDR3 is TGTGCCAGCAGCTATGCGGGGGGAGGATACAATGAGCAGTTCTTC.

The CDR3 nucleotides read TGCAGCGTTGCTGGGCAGGAGGGCTCCTATGGCTACACCTTC. It is translated as CSVAGQEGSYGYTF. V is TRBV29-1 and J is TRBJ1-2; D unclear. Germline V lookup: CDR1 SQVTM, CDR2 ANQGSEA. V dropped 4 bases and J dropped 4 bases, with 16 bases sitting between them. There are 14 residues in the CDR3.

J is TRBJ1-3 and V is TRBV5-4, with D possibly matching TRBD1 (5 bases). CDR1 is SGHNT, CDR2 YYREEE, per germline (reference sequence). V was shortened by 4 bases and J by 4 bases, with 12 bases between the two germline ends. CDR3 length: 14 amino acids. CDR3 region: CASSQSGVGNTIYF. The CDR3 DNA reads TGTGCCAGCAGCCAGTCGGGGGTAGGAAACACCATATATTTT.

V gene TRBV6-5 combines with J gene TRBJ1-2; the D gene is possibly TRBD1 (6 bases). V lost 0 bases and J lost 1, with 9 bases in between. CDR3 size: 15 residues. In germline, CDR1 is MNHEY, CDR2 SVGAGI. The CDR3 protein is CASSYSGQFNYGYTF. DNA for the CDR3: TGTGCCAGCAGTTACTCAGGACAGTTTAACTATGGCTACACCTTC.

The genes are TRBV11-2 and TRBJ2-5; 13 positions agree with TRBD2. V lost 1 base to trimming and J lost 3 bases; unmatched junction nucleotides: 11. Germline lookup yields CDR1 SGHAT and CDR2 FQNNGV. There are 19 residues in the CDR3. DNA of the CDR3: TGTGCCAGCAGCTTAGGAGGACTAGCGGGGGTGCCTCCTAAAGAGACCCAGTACTTC. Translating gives CASSLGGLAGVPPKETQYF.

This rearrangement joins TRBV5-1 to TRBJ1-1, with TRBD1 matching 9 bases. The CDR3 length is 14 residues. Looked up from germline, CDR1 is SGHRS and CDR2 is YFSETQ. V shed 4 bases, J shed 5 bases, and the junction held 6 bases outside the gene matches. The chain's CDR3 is CASSIGTGWTEAFF. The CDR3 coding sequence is TGCGCCAGCAGCATCGGGACAGGGTGGACTGAAGCTTTCTTT.

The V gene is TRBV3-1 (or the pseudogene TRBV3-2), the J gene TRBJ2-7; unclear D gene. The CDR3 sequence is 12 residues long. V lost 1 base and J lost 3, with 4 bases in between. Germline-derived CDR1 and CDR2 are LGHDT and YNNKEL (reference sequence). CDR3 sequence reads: CASSQASYEQYF. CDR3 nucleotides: TGTGCCAGCAGCCAAGCCAGCTACGAGCAGTACTTC.

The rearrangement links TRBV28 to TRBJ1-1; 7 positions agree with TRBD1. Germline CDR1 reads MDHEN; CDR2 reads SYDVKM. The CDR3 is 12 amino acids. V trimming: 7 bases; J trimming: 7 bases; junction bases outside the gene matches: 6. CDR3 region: CASTLRDSEAFF. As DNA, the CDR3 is TGTGCCAGCACCTTGAGGGACAGTGAAGCTTTCTTT.

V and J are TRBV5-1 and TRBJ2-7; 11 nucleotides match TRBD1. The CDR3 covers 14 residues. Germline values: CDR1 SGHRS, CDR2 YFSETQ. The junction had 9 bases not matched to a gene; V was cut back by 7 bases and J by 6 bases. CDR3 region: CASGTGGDDGEQYF. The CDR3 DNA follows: TGCGCCAGCGGGACAGGGGGAGACGACGGCGAGCAGTACTTC. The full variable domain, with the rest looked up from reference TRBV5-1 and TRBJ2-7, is KAGVTQTPRYLIKTRGQQVTLSCSPISGHRSVSWYQQTPGQGLQFLFEYFSETQRNKGNFPGRFSGRQFSNSRSEMNVSTLELGDSALYLCASGTGGDDGEQYFGPGTRLTVT.

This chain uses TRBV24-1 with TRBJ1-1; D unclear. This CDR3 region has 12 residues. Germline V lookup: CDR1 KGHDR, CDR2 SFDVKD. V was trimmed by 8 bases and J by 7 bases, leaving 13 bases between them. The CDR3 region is CATTNFRGEAFF. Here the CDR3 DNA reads TGTGCCACCACCAACTTTCGGGGTGAAGCTTTCTTT.

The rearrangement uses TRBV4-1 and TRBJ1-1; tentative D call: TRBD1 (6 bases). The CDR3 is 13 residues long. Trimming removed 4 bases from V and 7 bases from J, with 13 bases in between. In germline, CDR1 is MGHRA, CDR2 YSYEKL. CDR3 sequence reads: CASSPRTALEAFF. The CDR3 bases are TGCGCCAGCAGCCCTCGGACAGCCCTTGAAGCTTTCTTT.

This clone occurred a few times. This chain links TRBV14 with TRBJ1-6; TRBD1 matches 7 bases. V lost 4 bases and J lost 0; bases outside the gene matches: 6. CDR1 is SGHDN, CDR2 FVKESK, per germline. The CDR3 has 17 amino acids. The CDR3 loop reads CASSPSGGSSYNSPLHF. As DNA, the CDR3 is TGTGCCAGCAGCCCTTCAGGGGGAAGCTCCTATAATTCACCCCTCCACTTT.

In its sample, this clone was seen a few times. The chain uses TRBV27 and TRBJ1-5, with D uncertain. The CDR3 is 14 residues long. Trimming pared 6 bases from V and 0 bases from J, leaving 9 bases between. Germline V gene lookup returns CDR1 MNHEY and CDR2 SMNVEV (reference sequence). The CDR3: CASSLGDSNQPQHF. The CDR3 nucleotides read TGTGCCAGCAGCCTAGGCGATAGCAATCAGCCCCAGCATTTT.

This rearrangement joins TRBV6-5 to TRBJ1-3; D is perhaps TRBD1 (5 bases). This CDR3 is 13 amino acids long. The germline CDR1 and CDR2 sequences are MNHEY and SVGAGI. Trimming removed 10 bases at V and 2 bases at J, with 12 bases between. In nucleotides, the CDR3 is TGTGCCACCCATGGAGGGGCTGGAAACACCATATATTTT. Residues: CATHGGAGNTIYF.